This is a list of T cell receptor beta chains from one sample in a study of T cell repertoires in cytomegalovirus infection. These receptors' antigens are unknown. One entry per CDR3 protein, called by TCRdb with MiXCR from the reads. The data show approximately 150,000 distinct CDR3 sequences, about a fifth seen once. Specimen: CD8+ T cells from cultured PBMCs, collected from culture after CMV antigen stimulation. The receptors stem from a human donor in good health (CMV status not recorded). Some clones in this sample may be carry-over from other donors' samples. Both conserved end residues are part of each CDR3. A D gene is named only where the DNA matches it firmly. Size values are once, few and many counts, or a class for expanded clones, and some rows have none.

J	D	size	V	CDR3	DNA
TRBJ2-3	NA	few	TRBV9	CASSVEGGSTDTQYF	TGTGCCAGCAGCGTAGAGGGGGGGTCAACAGATACGCAGTATTTT
TRBJ2-1	TRBD2	NA	TRBV12-3/TRBV12-4	CASTSGSTSSEQFF	TGTGCCAGCACTAGCGGCTCTACGAGTAGTGAGCAGTTCTTC
TRBJ1-5	NA	few	TRBV19	CASSISLRAPASNQPQHF	TGTGCCAGTAGTATCAGTCTCAGGGCCCCCGCTAGCAATCAGCCCCAGCATTTT
TRBJ1-5	NA	NA	TRBV6-6	CASSGGYSNQPQHF	TGTGCCAGCAGCGGGGGGTATAGCAATCAGCCCCAGCATTTT
TRBJ1-2	NA	few	TRBV9	CASSVGGGLYGYTF	TGTGCCAGCAGCGTAGGGGGGGGACTCTATGGCTACACCTTC
TRBJ2-5	TRBD1	once	TRBV6-1	CASSQGQGALETQYF	TGTGCCAGCAGCCAGGGACAGGGGGCTTTGGAGACCCAGTACTTC
TRBJ1-2	NA	few	TRBV29-1	CSVARENYGYTF	TGCAGCGTTGCCAGGGAGAACTATGGCTACACCTTC
TRBJ2-1	NA	few	TRBV7-9	CASNSLPLGGNEQFF	TGTGCCAGCAACTCTCTTCCCCTCGGGGGTAATGAGCAGTTCTTC
TRBJ1-1	TRBD1	NA	TRBV7-2	CASSLYSGGSMNTEAFF	TGTGCCAGCAGCCTGTACTCAGGGGGTTCCATGAACACTGAAGCTTTCTTT
TRBJ1-1	NA	NA	TRBV7-2	CTSSAQGKVTEAFF	TGTACCAGCAGCGCCCAGGGGAAGGTCACTGAAGCTTTCTTT
TRBJ1-2	NA	NA	TRBV28	CASTISSGANYGYTF	TGTGCCAGCACAATCTCATCAGGGGCTAACTATGGCTACACCTTC
TRBJ2-3	NA	few	TRBV27	CASSLPRVSGTDTQYF	TGTGCCAGCAGTTTGCCCAGGGTGAGCGGCACAGATACGCAGTATTTT
TRBJ2-1	TRBD1	NA	TRBV7-6	CASSPGGQGFYEQFF	TGTGCCAGCAGCCCGGGAGGACAGGGGTTCTATGAGCAGTTCTTC
TRBJ1-4	TRBD1	NA	TRBV6-6	CASRWTGDEKLFF	TGTGCCAGCAGATGGACAGGAGATGAAAAACTGTTTTTT
TRBJ2-7	NA	NA	TRBV7-6	CASSSNQGKSEQYF	TGTGCCAGCAGCTCAAACCAGGGGAAAAGCGAGCAGTACTTC
TRBJ2-7	NA	few	TRBV7-8	CASSLAHRVHEQYF	TGTGCCAGCAGCTTAGCGCACAGGGTCCACGAGCAGTACTTC
TRBJ2-7	TRBD1	few	TRBV6-5	CASRLSPGGRYEQYF	TGTGCCAGCCGTCTCAGTCCAGGGGGCCGATACGAGCAGTACTTC
TRBJ2-1	TRBD1	few	TRBV7-8	CASSLMLWDRESNEQFF	TGTGCCAGCAGCTTAATGTTATGGGACAGGGAGTCTAATGAGCAGTTCTTC
TRBJ1-4	TRBD1	few	TRBV28	CASSLYSGTANEKLFF	TGTGCCAGCAGTTTATACTCCGGGACAGCTAATGAAAAACTGTTTTTT
TRBJ2-3	NA	NA	TRBV11-2	CASSNGYTDTQYF	TGTGCCAGCAGCAACGGATACACAGATACGCAGTATTTT
TRBJ1-2	NA	NA	TRBV2	CASSEISTGRSSNYGYTF	TGTGCCAGCAGTGAAATTTCGACGGGAAGATCCTCTAACTATGGCTACACCTTC
TRBJ2-3	TRBD1	NA	TRBV7-9	CASSSPVGQGPPLLTDTQYF	TGTGCCAGCAGCTCACCTGTTGGACAGGGCCCCCCTCTCCTCACAGATACGCAGTATTTT
TRBJ2-1	TRBD2	few	TRBV7-6	CASSFAGGYNEQFF	TGTGCCAGCAGCTTTGCCGGGGGGTACAATGAGCAGTTCTTC
TRBJ1-2	NA	few	TRBV6-2/TRBV6-3	CASSYHSVSKGTNYGYTF	TGTGCCAGCAGTTACCATTCTGTGTCCAAGGGAACTAACTATGGCTACACCTTC
TRBJ1-1	NA	NA	TRBV7-9	CASSLGAGTRNTEAFF	TGTGCCAGCAGCTTGGGGGCAGGGACGAGGAACACTGAAGCTTTCTTT
TRBJ2-7	TRBD1	few	TRBV7-6	CASSLTTGGTYEQYF	TGTGCCAGCAGCTTAACTACAGGGGGCACCTACGAGCAGTACTTC
TRBJ2-2	NA	few	TRBV7-6	CASSPYISTGELFF	TGTGCCAGCAGCCCATATATTTCCACCGGGGAGCTGTTTTTT
TRBJ2-3	NA	NA	TRBV6-5	CASSYDAGYTQYF	TGTGCCAGCAGTTACGACGCTGGTTATACGCAGTATTTT
TRBJ2-7	NA	NA	TRBV5-6	CASSLWGYYEQYF	TGTGCCAGCAGCTTGTGGGGGTACTACGAGCAGTACTTC
TRBJ1-1	NA	NA	TRBV28	CASSLWRGGGSEAFF	TGTGCCAGCAGTTTATGGCGGGGTGGGGGAAGTGAAGCTTTCTTT
TRBJ2-5	TRBD1	few	TRBV2	CASFSRDRQETQYF	TGTGCCAGTTTTTCGAGGGACAGACAAGAGACCCAGTACTTC
TRBJ2-2	NA	NA	TRBV2	CASIRESGELFF	TGTGCCAGCATCCGGGAGAGCGGGGAGCTGTTTTTT
TRBJ2-1	TRBD2	NA	TRBV4-2	CASSQDNLLGGDEQFF	TGTGCCAGCAGCCAAGACAACTTGTTGGGGGGGGATGAGCAGTTCTTC
TRBJ1-2	NA	few	TRBV29-1	CSVEGRHGYTF	TGCAGCGTTGAGGGCCGGCATGGCTACACCTTC
TRBJ2-2	NA	few	TRBV20-1	CSALVYRDRDGELFF	TGCAGCGCCTTAGTCTACAGGGATAGAGACGGGGAGCTGTTTTTT
TRBJ2-1	TRBD1	few	TRBV24-1	CATSERDRGRNEQFF	TGTGCCACCAGTGAGCGGGACAGGGGGCGAAATGAGCAGTTCTTC
TRBJ2-1	NA	NA	TRBV7-2	CASSLKISSYNEQFF	TGTGCCAGCAGCTTAAAGATTAGCTCCTACAATGAGCAGTTCTTC
TRBJ2-7	TRBD2	few	TRBV7-6	CASSLYPLAGTYEQYF	TGTGCCAGCAGCTTATATCCCCTAGCGGGAACCTACGAGCAGTACTTC
TRBJ1-2	TRBD1	few	TRBV4-3	CASSQDRGGPYGYTF	TGCGCCAGCAGCCAAGATCGAGGGGGCCCCTATGGCTACACCTTC
TRBJ2-7	NA	few	TRBV7-9	CASSLQESYEQYF	TGTGCCAGCAGCTTACAGGAATCCTACGAGCAGTACTTC
TRBJ1-1	NA	NA	TRBV7-2	CASSTRADTEAFF	TGTGCCAGCAGCACCAGGGCGGACACTGAAGCTTTCTTT
TRBJ2-3	TRBD2	few	TRBV5-6	CASSLAASGEEDTQYF	TGTGCCAGCAGCTTGGCTGCTAGCGGGGAGGAAGATACGCAGTATTTT
TRBJ2-1	TRBD2	NA	TRBV7-9	CASSQTSGAYNEQFF	TGTGCCAGCAGCCAAACTAGCGGCGCCTACAATGAGCAGTTCTTC
TRBJ2-1	TRBD1	few	TRBV7-2	CASSSTGIYNEQFF	TGTGCCAGCAGCTCGACAGGGATCTACAATGAGCAGTTCTTC
TRBJ1-5	NA	NA	TRBV28	CASIPSGTGLNQPQHF	TGTGCCAGCATCCCCTCGGGAACAGGGCTCAATCAGCCCCAGCATTTT
TRBJ2-2	NA	NA	TRBV5-1	CASSWRTGELFF	TGCGCCAGCAGCTGGCGGACCGGGGAGCTGTTTTTT
TRBJ1-5	NA	few	TRBV7-2	CASSETRTFLPQHF	TGTGCCAGCAGCGAGACACGGACGTTTTTACCCCAGCATTTT
TRBJ2-3	NA	few	TRBV11-2	CASSSEAGGGTDTQYF	TGTGCCAGCAGCTCCGAGGCAGGGGGGGGCACAGATACGCAGTATTTT
TRBJ2-6	TRBD1	NA	TRBV6-1	CASRTGSGANVLTF	TGTGCCAGCAGGACAGGGTCTGGGGCCAACGTCCTGACTTTC
TRBJ1-2	TRBD1	NA	TRBV7-8	CASSLSRTGKATEYGYTF	TGTGCCAGCAGCTTATCCCGGACAGGGAAGGCGACGGAGTATGGCTACACCTTC
TRBJ2-5	TRBD1	NA	TRBV28	CASSSPRGTASNGETQYF	TGTGCCAGCAGCTCCCCAAGAGGGACAGCCTCCAACGGAGAGACCCAGTACTTC
TRBJ1-6	NA	NA	TRBV6-2/TRBV6-3	CASSRRDIHNSPLHF	TGTGCCAGCAGTCGCCGGGACATTCATAATTCACCCCTCCACTTT
TRBJ1-1	TRBD1	NA	TRBV5-6	CASILGQGWGQTEAFF	TGTGCCAGCATCCTAGGACAGGGTTGGGGCCAAACTGAAGCTTTCTTT
TRBJ1-1	TRBD1	few	TRBV2	CASSERDRGLYTEAFF	TGTGCCAGCAGTGAACGGGACAGGGGGCTATATACTGAAGCTTTCTTT
TRBJ1-4	NA	few	TRBV7-2	CASSLGNEKLFF	TGTGCCAGCAGCTTAGGAAATGAAAAACTGTTTTTT
TRBJ2-7	TRBD1	few	TRBV7-2	CASSPWDRDSEQYF	TGTGCCAGCAGCCCCTGGGACAGGGACAGCGAGCAGTACTTC
TRBJ2-1	NA	NA	TRBV7-9	CASSLARAHNEQFF	TGTGCCAGCAGCTTAGCGCGGGCACACAATGAGCAGTTCTTC
TRBJ1-2	NA	few	TRBV9	CASSVAVIQGPTNYGYTF	TGTGCCAGCAGCGTAGCCGTAATCCAGGGGCCAACAAACTATGGCTACACCTTC
TRBJ1-2	NA	NA	TRBV27	CASSLYPTSDGYTF	TGTGCCAGCAGTTTATACCCCACGTCGGATGGCTACACCTTC